A selection of T cell receptor beta chains follows, all from one sample in a study of cytomegalovirus exposure and HLA in healthy donors. Libraries were prepared by immunoSEQ multiplex PCR; TCRdb keeps only in-frame clonotypes and omits some of them. The profile shows about 190,000 clones, about 90% of them singletons. Sequenced: PBMCs. The receptors here all came from a man aged 25-40 years in good health and CMV-seronegative. CDR3s include the opening cysteine and the closing phenylalanine or tryptophan. The D gene is left open where the match is weak. For some rows the clone size is stated as once, few or many, or as a class when expanded; others skip it.

V gene	CDR3 length	D gene	J gene	clone size	CDR3 DNA	CDR3 protein
TRBV25-1	17	TRBD1	TRBJ2-6	NA	TGTGCCAGCAGCCGCCCGGGACAGGTCTCTGGGGCCAACGTCCTGACTTTC	CASSRPGQVSGANVLTF
TRBV7-9	15	TRBD2	TRBJ2-1	once	TGTGCCAGCAGCTTTCTAAGCGGGGCCTACAATGAGCAGTTCTTC	CASSFLSGAYNEQFF
TRBV6-5	16	NA	TRBJ2-2	NA	TGTGCCAGCAGTTACTCCGGGGGACTTAGGACCGGGGAGCTGTTTTTT	CASSYSGGLRTGELFF
TRBV9	19	TRBD2	TRBJ2-5	NA	TGTGCCAGCAGCATATCCGGGACTAGCGGGAGAGGGCCCCAAGAGACCCAGTACTTC	CASSISGTSGRGPQETQYF
TRBV7-8	15	NA	TRBJ1-3	NA	TGTGCCAGCAGCTCCGGATCGGGTTCTGGAAACACCATATATTTT	CASSSGSGSGNTIYF
TRBV20-1	11	NA	TRBJ2-5	NA	TGCACCGGACAGATAGAAGAGACCCAGTACTTC	CTGQIEETQYF
TRBV5-6	15	NA	TRBJ2-1	NA	TGTGCCAGCAGCTTTGGTAGATTAACCTACAATGAGCAGTTCTTC	CASSFGRLTYNEQFF
TRBV6-5	13	NA	TRBJ1-2	NA	TGTGCCAGCAGCCAACGGGGTTTTAGGGGCTACACCTTC	CASSQRGFRGYTF
TRBV19	16	TRBD1	TRBJ2-5	NA	TGTGCCAGTAGTATAGATTTCAACAGGGGGGACGAGACCCAGTACTTC	CASSIDFNRGDETQYF
TRBV7-9	16	TRBD2	TRBJ2-7	once	TGTGCCAGCAGCTTAGTGGGTCGCGGGAGGAGCCACGAGCAGTACTTC	CASSLVGRGRSHEQYF
TRBV7-9	16	NA	TRBJ2-3	once	TGTGCCAGCAGCCAACCCCTGGGGAGCCCCACAGATACGCAGTATTTT	CASSQPLGSPTDTQYF
TRBV2	15	TRBD2	TRBJ2-3	NA	TGTGCCAGCTATAGAGCGGGAGGGGGAACAGATACGCAGTATTTT	CASYRAGGGTDTQYF
TRBV9	13	NA	TRBJ1-1	NA	TGTGCCAGCAGCGTCAGCGGGAACACTGAAGCTTTCTTT	CASSVSGNTEAFF
TRBV6-5	12	NA	TRBJ2-1	NA	TGTGCCAGCAGCTCTAGATTCGGTGAGCAGTTCTTC	CASSSRFGEQFF
TRBV9	14	NA	TRBJ2-7	NA	TGTGCCAGCAGCGTAGGATCAGGGTCCCGCGAGCAGTACTTC	CASSVGSGSREQYF
TRBV30	13	NA	TRBJ2-3	NA	TGTGCCTGGGACCTTAAAAGGGACTATACGCAGTATTTT	CAWDLKRDYTQYF
TRBV27	14	NA	TRBJ1-1	NA	TGTGCCAGCAGCAACAGGATAGAGAACACTGAAGCTTTCTTT	CASSNRIENTEAFF
TRBV30	14	TRBD1	TRBJ2-7	once	TGTGCCTGGAGGAACCGGGACAGGGGATACGAGCAGTACTTC	CAWRNRDRGYEQYF
TRBV27	16	TRBD2	TRBJ2-1	NA	TGTGCCAGCAGTCCCCGCGTTAGCGGGAGTTCAGATGAGCAGTTCTTC	CASSPRVSGSSDEQFF
TRBV4-2	12	NA	TRBJ2-1	NA	TGTGCCAGCAGCTTACTAACAGGGGAGCAGTTCTTC	CASSLLTGEQFF
TRBV28	16	NA	TRBJ1-2	NA	TGTGCCAGCAGTTTAGGAGGGGCGGCTGCCAACTATGGCTACACCTTC	CASSLGGAAANYGYTF
TRBV5-4	14	TRBD2	TRBJ2-3	NA	TGTGCCAGCAGCTGGGGACTAGTGACAGATACGCAGTATTTT	CASSWGLVTDTQYF
TRBV6-6	15	TRBD1	TRBJ1-4	NA	TGTGCCAGCAGTTACGGGGACAGGGGGAATGAAAAACTGTTTTTT	CASSYGDRGNEKLFF
TRBV27	14	TRBD1	TRBJ2-7	few	TGTGCCAGCAGTTTACCCGGACAGGGCTACGAGCAGTACTTC	CASSLPGQGYEQYF
TRBV2	14	TRBD1	TRBJ1-1	NA	TGTGCCAGCAGTGTATGGGACAGGACGACTGAAGCTTTCTTT	CASSVWDRTTEAFF
TRBV5-1	18	TRBD1	TRBJ2-6	NA	TGCGCCAGCAGCTCGGACAGGCCACTCCGCTCTGGGGCCAACGTCCTGACTTTC	CASSSDRPLRSGANVLTF
TRBV7-9	15	NA	TRBJ2-1	NA	TGTGCCAGCAGCTCCGGCTTTATCACAGGGTCAGAGCAGTTCTTC	CASSSGFITGSEQFF
TRBV2	13	NA	TRBJ2-7	NA	TGTGCCAGCAACGGGGATTCTGTTGGCGAGCAGTACTTC	CASNGDSVGEQYF
TRBV15	17	TRBD1	TRBJ2-7	few	TGTGCCACCAGCAGAGATCCAGGTACAGGGGCCGCCTACGAGCAGTACTTC	CATSRDPGTGAAYEQYF
TRBV6-1	17	TRBD1	TRBJ2-3	NA	TGTGCCAGCAGTGAAACACAGGGGTTGGATACTAAGGATACGCAGTATTTT	CASSETQGLDTKDTQYF
TRBV19	15	NA	TRBJ1-5	NA	TGTGCCAGTAGTAGGGGGACACCAGAGAATCAGCCCCAGCATTTT	CASSRGTPENQPQHF
TRBV2	13	NA	TRBJ2-1	NA	TGTGCCAGCAAGGGTATTACGGGGGATGAGCAGTTCTTC	CASKGITGDEQFF
TRBV7-9	14	TRBD1	TRBJ2-4	NA	TGTGCCAGCAGCTTAACAGGGGGACAAAACATTCAGTACTTC	CASSLTGGQNIQYF
TRBV7-2	15	TRBD1	TRBJ1-4	NA	TGTGCCAGCAGCTCAGCCGGGACAGTAAATGAAAAACTGTTTTTT	CASSSAGTVNEKLFF
TRBV6-6	14	NA	TRBJ1-2	NA	TGTGCCAGCACCCCCCCGGGGGACGGGGATGGCTACACCTTC	CASTPPGDGDGYTF
TRBV11-2	12	NA	TRBJ2-2	NA	TGTGCCAGCAGCTTAGGCGCCGGGGAGCTGTTTTTT	CASSLGAGELFF
TRBV7-9	15	TRBD1	TRBJ2-1	NA	TGTGCCAGCAGCTCGAAGGGGGCTTCCTACAATGAGCAGTTCTTC	CASSSKGASYNEQFF
TRBV18	15	TRBD1	TRBJ1-2	NA	TGTGCCAGCTCGCTGCGGGACAGGGATAACTATGGCTACACCTTC	CASSLRDRDNYGYTF
TRBV11-2	16	NA	TRBJ2-1	NA	TGTGCCAGCAGCTTAGAAGCCAGGGGCCCCTACAATGAGCAGTTCTTC	CASSLEARGPYNEQFF
TRBV15	12	TRBD1	TRBJ1-1	NA	TGTGCCACCGGGGACAGAAACACTGAAGCTTTCTTT	CATGDRNTEAFF
TRBV5-6	17	TRBD1	TRBJ2-1	NA	TGTGCCAGCAGCTTGGGGGACAGGGGGCCCACATACAATGAGCAGTTCTTC	CASSLGDRGPTYNEQFF
TRBV27	13	NA	TRBJ2-1	NA	TGTGCCAGCAGTTTCCGGACAGTCAGTGAGCAGTTCTTC	CASSFRTVSEQFF
TRBV10-2	13	NA	TRBJ1-1	NA	TGCGCCAGCAGTGTTACCCGACAGTTGGCGGCTTTCTTT	CASSVTRQLAAFF
TRBV10-3	11	NA	TRBJ2-7	NA	TGTGCCATCAGTGCGGGCTACGAGCAGTACTTC	CAISAGYEQYF
TRBV7-9	16	NA	TRBJ2-7	NA	TGTTCCAGCAGCTTGGGCGACTTGCGGGACTCCTACGAGCAGTACTTC	CSSSLGDLRDSYEQYF
TRBV19	15	NA	TRBJ1-1	NA	TGTGCCAGTAGTAGGGGGGGCAGAGTGAACACTGAAGCTTTCTTT	CASSRGGRVNTEAFF
TRBV15	15	NA	TRBJ1-1	NA	TGTGCCACCAGCAGAGGGGGGGTGGGAGCTGCTGAAGCTTTCTTT	CATSRGGVGAAEAFF
TRBV5-6	15	TRBD2	TRBJ2-3	NA	TGTGCCAGCAGCCTAGCGGGGGTGGGCACAGATACGCAGTATTTT	CASSLAGVGTDTQYF
TRBV6-5	15	TRBD1	TRBJ2-7	NA	TGTGCCAGCAGCCCAGGGACAGGGAAATCGGGCGAGCAGTACTTC	CASSPGTGKSGEQYF
TRBV6-5	13	NA	TRBJ1-6	NA	TGTGCCAGCACCCGGGGTAGCAATTCACCCCTCCACTTT	CASTRGSNSPLHF
TRBV18	12	NA	TRBJ2-2	few	TGTGCCAGCACGCGTATGTCCGGGGAGCTGTTTTTT	CASTRMSGELFF
TRBV28	14	NA	TRBJ1-4	NA	TGTGCCAGCAGTAGCAGGGTAGGGTTTGAAAAACTGTTTTTT	CASSSRVGFEKLFF
TRBV11-2	14	NA	TRBJ1-2	NA	TGTGCCAGCAGCCCGCGGGGGCCCGCCTATGGCTACACCTTC	CASSPRGPAYGYTF
TRBV7-7	14	NA	TRBJ2-7	NA	TGTGCTAGCAGCCCCGTGGCAGGTCCCTACGAGCAGTACTTC	CASSPVAGPYEQYF
TRBV7-9	13	NA	TRBJ1-2	once	TGTTCCAGCAGCAAAGACAGCAACTATGGCTACACCTTC	CSSSKDSNYGYTF
TRBV25-1	16	TRBD2	TRBJ2-5	NA	TGTGCCAGCAGCGGGAGGGGACTAGGTCTCCAAGAGACCCAGTACTTC	CASSGRGLGLQETQYF
TRBV7-9	15	TRBD1	TRBJ2-7	NA	TGTGCCAGCAGTCCAGACAGGGGGCCGGCCTACGAGCAGTACTTC	CASSPDRGPAYEQYF
TRBV6-1	13	TRBD1	TRBJ2-7	NA	TGTGCCAGCATCTCGACAGGGGCGGGAGAGCAGTACTTC	CASISTGAGEQYF
TRBV19	12	NA	TRBJ1-2	NA	TGTGCCAGTAGTATCAACTACTATGGCTACACCTTC	CASSINYYGYTF
TRBV2	10	NA	TRBJ2-3	NA	TGTGCCAGCAGCGGGTATACGCAGTATTTT	CASSGYTQYF